This T cell receptor (beta chain) appears in the sequencing data of a study of T cell responses to AZD1222 COVID-19 vaccine. General study findings and limits: A rise in Spike-specific TCR breadth and depth followed two AZD1222 doses. Among vaccine-associated CD4 TCRs, coverage spanned spike, with dominance at 160-218 and 743-854. The donor group comprised mostly white British people and more females; the analysis possibly underestimated clonal diversity. Nearly half of spike-specific TCRs reportedly target variant regions that are unmutated in the B.1.351 and B.1.1.7 variants.

TCRdb's table, derived via immunoSEQ multiplex PCR, lists solely in-frame clones and lacks some. The data hold about 99,000 clones, with over 90% observed a single time. Turning to this clone: Its specificity is unknown.

The CDR3 length is 14 residues. Germline-derived CDR1 and CDR2 are SNHLY and FYNNEI. V was trimmed by 7 bases and J by 5 bases, leaving 17 bases between them. The source is an adult in good health. The chain couples TRBV2 to TRBJ1-1; D remains unclear. The specimen was peripheral blood, collected on day 0 of AZD1222 vaccination. The CDR3 loop is CASTGESGSTEAFF. In nucleotides, the CDR3 is TGTGCCAGCACAGGAGAATCGGGGTCGACTGAAGCTTTCTTT.